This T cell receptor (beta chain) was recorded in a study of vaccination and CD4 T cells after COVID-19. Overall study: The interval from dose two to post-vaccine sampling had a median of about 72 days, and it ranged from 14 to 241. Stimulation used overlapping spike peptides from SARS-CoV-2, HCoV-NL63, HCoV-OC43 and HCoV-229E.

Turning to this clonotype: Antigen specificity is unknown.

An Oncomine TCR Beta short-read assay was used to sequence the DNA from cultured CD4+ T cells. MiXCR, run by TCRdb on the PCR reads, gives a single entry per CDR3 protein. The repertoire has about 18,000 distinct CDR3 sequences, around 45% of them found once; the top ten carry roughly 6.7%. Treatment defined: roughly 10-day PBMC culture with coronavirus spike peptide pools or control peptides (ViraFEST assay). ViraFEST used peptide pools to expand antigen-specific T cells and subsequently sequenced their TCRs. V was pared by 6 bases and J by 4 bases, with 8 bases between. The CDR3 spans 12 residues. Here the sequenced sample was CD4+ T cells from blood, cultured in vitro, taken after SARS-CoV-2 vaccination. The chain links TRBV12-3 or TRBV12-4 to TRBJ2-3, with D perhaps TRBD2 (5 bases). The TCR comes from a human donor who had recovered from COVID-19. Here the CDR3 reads CASRLGPDTQYF. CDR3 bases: TGTGCCAGCAGACTAGGGCCAGATACGCAGTATTTT.